The 9 T cell receptor beta chains below were found in one sample sequenced in a study of blood T cells in healthy people across ages. A second roughly 7 to 11 cycle PCR used barcoded and J-beta primers. TCRdb used MiXCR to reprocess the 5' RACE reads, holding one entry per CDR3 protein. The table shows roughly 680,000 distinct CDR3 sequences, with around 20% occurring only once. The sequenced material came from blood. All receptors derive from a man aged 70 or older in good health.

This chain links TRBV3-1 with TRBJ1-1, with 10 nucleotides matching TRBD1. Trimming took 6 bases from V and 6 from J; bases not matched to a gene: 19. Germline CDR1 and CDR2: LGHDT and YNNKEL (reference sequence). This CDR3 has 18 residues. The CDR3: CASSSRPLTGQGSSEAFF. CDR3 bases: TGTGCCAGCAGTTCCCGGCCCCTTACGGGACAGGGGAGTTCTGAAGCTTTCTTT. The full variable domain, with the rest looked up from reference TRBV3-1 and TRBJ1-1, is DTAVSQTPKYLVTQMGNDKSIKCEQNLGHDTMYWYKQDSKKFLKIMFSYNNKELIINETVPNRFSPKSPDKAHLNLHINSLELGDSAVYFCASSSRPLTGQGSSEAFFGQGTRLTVV.

This clonotype was recorded a few times. The rearrangement links TRBV12-3 or TRBV12-4 to TRBJ2-5; 10 bases are a match to TRBD2. The J call may be incorrect, as the DNA end agrees better with TRBJ2-1. The CDR3 runs 15 residues. The CDR3: CASSLLAGIINEQFF. The DNA for the CDR3 is TGTGCCAGCAGCCTACTAGCGGGAATTATAAATGAGCAGTTCTTC.

The genes are TRBV12-3 or TRBV12-4 and TRBJ2-1, with D unclear. V lost 2 bases, J lost 5 bases, and 16 bases lay in between. CDR3 length: 16 residues. CDR3 DNA: TGTGCCAGCAGTTTATCTGGCCTCACGAGGAACAATGAGCAGTTCTTC. Translation gives CASSLSGLTRNNEQFF.

In its sample, this clonotype was seen a few times. The rearrangement joins TRBV27 to TRBJ2-7; unclear D gene. CDR3 length: 10 amino acids. CDR1 is MNHEY, CDR2 SMNVEV, per germline (reference sequence). The V gene lost 4 bases and the J gene lost 5 bases, with 3 bases spanning the gap. The CDR3: CASSSDEQYF. The DNA of the CDR3 is TGTGCCAGCAGTTCGGACGAGCAGTACTTC.

This clonotype was picked up a small number of times. V and J are TRBV7-9 and TRBJ2-3, with 9 nucleotides matching TRBD2. Germline CDR1 SEHNR, CDR2 FQNEAQ (reference sequence). J gave up 2 bases and V 7 bases, and 7 bases lay outside the gene matches. This CDR3 contains 15 residues. The CDR3 bases are TGTGCCAGCACCACGGCTAGCGGGAACACAGATACGCAGTATTTT. Protein product: CASTTASGNTDTQYF.

V and J are TRBV3-1 and TRBJ2-3, with D possibly matching TRBD2 (6 bases). Germline V gene sequence: CDR1 LGHDT, CDR2 YNNKEL (reference sequence). Trimming left V 4 bases short and J 5 bases short, with 7 bases between. There are 12 residues in the CDR3. DNA of the CDR3: TGTGCCAGCAGCCGGCGGGAAGATACGCAGTATTTT. Translated: CASSRREDTQYF.

The sample holds one count of this clonotype. CDR3 nucleotides: TGTGCCAGTAGTCCACGGACAGGAGTATACGAGCAGTACTTC. Amino acid sequence: CASSPRTGVYEQYF. This chain connects TRBV19 to TRBJ2-7, with TRBD1 matching 7 bases. CDR3 size: 14 residues. V lost 5 bases to trimming and J lost 4 bases; unmatched junction nucleotides: 8. The V gene's germline CDR1 is LNHDA and CDR2 SQIVND (reference sequence). The whole variable domain, filled in from reference TRBV19 and TRBJ2-7, reads DGGITQSPKYLFRKEGQNVTLSCEQNLNHDAMYWYRQDPGQGLRLIYYSQIVNDFQKGDIAEGYSVSREKKESFPLTVTSAQKNPTAFYLCASSPRTGVYEQYFGPGTRLTVT.

There are a few counts of this clonotype. The chain links TRBV7-2 to TRBJ2-7; 9 bases match TRBD2. The length of the CDR3 is 16 residues. The trim removed 3 bases at V and 0 bases at J, leaving 6 bases unmatched. Germline V lookup: CDR1 SGHTA, CDR2 FQGNSA. CDR3 nucleotide sequence: TGTGCCAGCAGCTTTCAATCAGCGGGGGGCTCCTACGAGCAGTACTTC. Residues: CASSFQSAGGSYEQYF.

This chain uses TRBV3-1 with TRBJ2-7; weak D call: TRBD2 (6 bases). Trimming took 4 bases from V and 4 from J, leaving 20 bases between them. Germline-derived CDR1 and CDR2 are LGHDT and YNNKEL (reference sequence). The CDR3 runs 16 residues. The CDR3 DNA sequence: TGTGCCAGCAGCCCAGGGACCCGGGAGAGGTATTACGAGCAGTACTTC. Encoded protein: CASSPGTRERYYEQYF.